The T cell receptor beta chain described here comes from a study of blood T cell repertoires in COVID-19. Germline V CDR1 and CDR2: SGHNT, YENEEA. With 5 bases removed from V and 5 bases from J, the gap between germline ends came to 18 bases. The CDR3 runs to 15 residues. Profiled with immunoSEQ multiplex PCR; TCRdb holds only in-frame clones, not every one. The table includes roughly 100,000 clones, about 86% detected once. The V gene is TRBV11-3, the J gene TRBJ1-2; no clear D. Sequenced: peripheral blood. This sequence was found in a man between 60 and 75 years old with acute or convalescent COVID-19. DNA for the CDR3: TGTGCCAGCAGCGTCGCCTCCCGGGTTGGATATGGCTACACCTTC. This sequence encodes CASSVASRVGYGYTF.